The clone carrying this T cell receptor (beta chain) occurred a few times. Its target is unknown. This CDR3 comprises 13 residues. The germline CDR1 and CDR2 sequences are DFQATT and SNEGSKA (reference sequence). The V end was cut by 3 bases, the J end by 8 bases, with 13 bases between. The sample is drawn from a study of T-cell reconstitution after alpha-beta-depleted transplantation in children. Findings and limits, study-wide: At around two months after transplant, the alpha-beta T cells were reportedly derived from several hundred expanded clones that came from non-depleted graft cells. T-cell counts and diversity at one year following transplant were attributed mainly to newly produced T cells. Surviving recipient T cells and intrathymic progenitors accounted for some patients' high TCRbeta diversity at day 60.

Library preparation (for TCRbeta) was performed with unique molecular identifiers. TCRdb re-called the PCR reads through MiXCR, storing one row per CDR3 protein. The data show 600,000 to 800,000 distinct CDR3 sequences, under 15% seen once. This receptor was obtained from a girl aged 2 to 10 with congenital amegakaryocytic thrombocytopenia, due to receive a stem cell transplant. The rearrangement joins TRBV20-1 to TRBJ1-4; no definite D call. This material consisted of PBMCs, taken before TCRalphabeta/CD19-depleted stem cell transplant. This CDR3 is CSASAGIREKLFF. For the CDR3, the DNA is TGCAGTGCTAGTGCGGGGATACGGGAAAAACTGTTTTTT.